These T cell receptor beta chains were read from a single sample in a study of cytomegalovirus exposure and HLA in healthy donors. Profiling relied on immunoSEQ multiplex PCR, and the TCRdb table lists in-frame clones only, not all of them. The table records about 150,000 clones, approximately 78% of them present only once. Sequenced: PBMCs. These receptors originate from a woman in her 40s in good health and CMV-seronegative. CDR3s include the opening cysteine and the closing phenylalanine or tryptophan. D genes are given only for firm matches. Part of the rows lack a size; the others show once, few, many or a class for expanded clones.

TRBD1	TRBV12-5	.	TRBJ2-2	TGTGCTAGTGGTTTGGTACTCCTTCAGGGACAGGGGGGATTGACCGGGGAGCTGTTTTTT	CASGLVLLQGQGGLTGELFF
.	TRBV7-9	.	TRBJ1-2	TGTGCCAGCAGCTTCAACAGCGGCAAGTATGGCTACACCTTC	CASSFNSGKYGYTF
TRBD2	TRBV7-2	.	TRBJ2-5	TGTGCCAGCAGCTTAGTGGCTAGCGGGGGGACGGGAGAGACCCAGTACTTC	CASSLVASGGTGETQYF
.	TRBV5-1	.	TRBJ1-2	TGCGCCAGCAGCCCAGGGAAGGACTATGGCTACACCTTC	CASSPGKDYGYTF
.	TRBV7-2	.	TRBJ1-2	TGTGCCAGCAGCTACAGGGTGATTGGCTATGGCTACACCTTC	CASSYRVIGYGYTF
.	TRBV7-9	.	TRBJ1-3	TGTTCCAGCAGCTCAATCACAGGCGACTCTGGAAACACCATATATTTT	CSSSSITGDSGNTIYF
.	TRBV11-2	.	TRBJ1-2	TGTGCCAGCAGGCGACCTCAGGGGAGCTACACCTTC	CASRRPQGSYTF
.	TRBV4-1	.	TRBJ1-1	TGCGCCAGCAGCCAAGGGCGGCAGGGGGAAGCTTTCTTT	CASSQGRQGEAFF
TRBD2	TRBV9	.	TRBJ2-2	TGTGCCAGCAGCGTAACTAGCGGGTACACCGGGGAGCTGTTTTTT	CASSVTSGYTGELFF
.	TRBV4-1	.	TRBJ2-5	TGCGCCAGCAGCCAGCTAGGCGTACAAGAGACCCAGTACTTC	CASSQLGVQETQYF
TRBD1	TRBV18	few	TRBJ1-2	TGTGCCAGCTCGCCGGGACAGACTTATAACTATGGCTACACCTTC	CASSPGQTYNYGYTF
.	TRBV28	.	TRBJ1-1	TGTGCCAGCAGTGTGGGACAGAACACTGAAGCTTTCTTT	CASSVGQNTEAFF
TRBD2	TRBV4-1	once	TRBJ2-4	TGCGCCAGCAGCCAAGATTGGGACGGAGTAGCGGGGGGGAGTAACATTCAGTACTTC	CASSQDWDGVAGGSNIQYF
TRBD2	TRBV4-2	.	TRBJ2-5	TGTGCCAGCAGCCAAGATGGGGGAAGCGGGGGGGTTTGGGAGACCCAGTACTTC	CASSQDGGSGGVWETQYF
TRBD2	TRBV28	once	TRBJ2-3	TGTGCCAGCAGCCGGGGGAGCGGGGGGGCAGATACGCAGTATTTT	CASSRGSGGADTQYF
TRBD1	TRBV7-9	.	TRBJ1-1	TGTGCCAGCAGCTTATGGGCCGGGACAGTCATGAACACTGAAGCTTTCTTT	CASSLWAGTVMNTEAFF
.	TRBV19	few	TRBJ1-2	TGTGCCGCTAACCCCCGGGGTTCTAACTATGGCTACACCTTC	CAANPRGSNYGYTF
.	TRBV2	.	TRBJ1-2	TGTGCCAGCAGTGAAAGTGAAGAGTGGGAGTACGAAGCTAACTATGGCTACACCTTC	CASSESEEWEYEANYGYTF
.	TRBV19	.	TRBJ1-1	TGTGCCAGTAGTATCTTCATACAGGGCACTGAAGCTTTCTTT	CASSIFIQGTEAFF
TRBD1	TRBV5-5	.	TRBJ1-1	TGTGCCAGCAGCTTGTTTACCCAGGGGGCTGCATGGTCAGTGAACACTGAAGCTTTCTTT	CASSLFTQGAAWSVNTEAFF
TRBD1	TRBV5-1	.	TRBJ1-4	TGCGCCAGCAGCTTGGACAGGGGCCCTAATGAAAAACTGTTTTTT	CASSLDRGPNEKLFF
.	TRBV5-1	once	TRBJ1-1	TGCGCCAGCAGCATAATCCGGGACAAATCTTCTGAAGCTTTCTTT	CASSIIRDKSSEAFF
.	TRBV7-9	.	TRBJ2-1	TGTGCCAGCAGCTTATACGCGGGGAGCTACAATGAGCAGTTCTTC	CASSLYAGSYNEQFF
.	TRBV11-3	.	TRBJ2-3	TGTGCCAGCAGCCCCCGGGGGTGGCCCCCCTTATCGCAGTATTTT	CASSPRGWPPLSQYF
.	TRBV5-6	once	TRBJ2-5	TGTGCCAGCAGAGGCCATGGGGCCCAAGAGACCCAGTACTTC	CASRGHGAQETQYF